A selection of T cell receptor beta chains follows, all from one sample in a study of T cell changes during pregnancy in multiple sclerosis. Sequenced by immunoSEQ multiplex PCR; TCRdb stores in-frame clones only, minus some. This sample has around 80,000 clones, with 92% found just once. The sample was peripheral blood, taken before pregnancy. The origin of the receptors is a female donor with multiple sclerosis, enrolled in a pregnancy study. Both conserved end residues are trimmed from each CDR3. Fields, in order: V gene, J gene, CDR3 protein.

TRBV6-1,TRBJ2-3,ASSVTSSEDTQY
TRBV11-2,TRBJ2-3,ASSLESYPSTDTQY
TRBV7-9,TRBJ2-7,ASSLTGYEQY
TRBV6-5,TRBJ1-1,ASSYLGGRGEAF
TRBV6-6,TRBJ2-7,ASSRTSGRSGYEQY
TRBV28,TRBJ2-4,ASSQTGEKS
TRBV9,TRBJ2-7,ASSVAGGGYEQY
TRBV19,TRBJ2-2,ASSIGTGRDSFANTGELF
TRBV5-1,TRBJ2-2,ASSLGDRGIDTGELF
TRBV4-1,TRBJ2-3,ASTEDSTDTQY
TRBV28,TRBJ2-7,ASSLTTGQSSYEQY
TRBV15,TRBJ1-1,ATSRSAGLGNTEAF
TRBV5-4,TRBJ2-4,ASSLTGLAKNIQY
TRBV2,TRBJ1-3,ASSESGTSPGGTSGNTIY
TRBV12-5,TRBJ2-5,ASGLGLAGGGETQY
TRBV18,TRBJ2-1,ASSQAGLAGADEQF
TRBV15,TRBJ2-7,ATSRDQTSTYEQY
TRBV30,TRBJ2-2,AWREGGTGELF
TRBV2,TRBJ2-1,ASSPGTSGYNEQF
TRBV28,TRBJ2-1,ASSPSGVYNEQF
TRBV4-2,TRBJ2-5,ASSQDVRREAQSMGTQY
TRBV4-2,TRBJ1-3,ASSLHGQLRGNTIY
TRBV11-2,TRBJ2-2,ASSPTPGQGKSGELF
TRBV5-1,TRBJ2-3,ASSLMGMTDTQY
TRBV12-5,TRBJ2-1,ASDDSYQSYNEQF
TRBV13,TRBJ2-1,ASSPQPLTGTHRNEQF
TRBV7-8,TRBJ1-5,ASSFDRDNQPQH
TRBV19,TRBJ2-7,ASSPGGEQY
TRBV15,TRBJ1-4,ATSSPWNRDEKLF
TRBV7-9,TRBJ1-3,ASSSPPTDGSGNTIY
TRBV29-1,TRBJ2-3,SVRGRTPTDTQY
TRBV7-9,TRBJ2-2,ASSLQGASGTTGELF
TRBV5-1,TRBJ2-3,ASKRAGESTDTQY
TRBV5-1,TRBJ2-7,ASSFYGDEQY
TRBV5-5,TRBJ2-7,ASSLGVYEQY
TRBV27,TRBJ2-1,ASSSGVPSYNEQF
TRBV15,TRBJ2-7,ATSRGQGTGYEQY
TRBV7-8,TRBJ2-1,ASSLTARSYNEQF